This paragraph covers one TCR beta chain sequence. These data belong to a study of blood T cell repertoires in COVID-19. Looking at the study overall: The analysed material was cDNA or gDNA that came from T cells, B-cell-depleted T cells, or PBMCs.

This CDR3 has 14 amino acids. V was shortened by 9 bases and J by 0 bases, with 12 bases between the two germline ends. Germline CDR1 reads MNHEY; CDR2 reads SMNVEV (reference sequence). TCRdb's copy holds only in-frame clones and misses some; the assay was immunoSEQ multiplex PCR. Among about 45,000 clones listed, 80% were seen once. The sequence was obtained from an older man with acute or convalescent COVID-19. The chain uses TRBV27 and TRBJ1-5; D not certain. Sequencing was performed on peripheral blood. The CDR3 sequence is CASRTGNSNQPQHF. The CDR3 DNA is TGTGCCAGTAGGACGGGGAATAGCAATCAGCCCCAGCATTTT.